The sequence of this T cell receptor (beta chain) was determined in a study of shared clonotypes between healthy human individuals. Study-level background: Per donor, three plates held CD4 naive cells, three held CD4 memory, two held CD8 naive and one held CD8 memory. General study findings and limits: Between several donors, naive CD4 clonotypes were shared at a level of about 5.3%. Exclusively blood specimens were collected; tissue repertoires likely differ.

There were no recent acute infections or vaccinations among the donors, who were healthy HIV-negative adults. About this clone itself: Its target is not known.

Trimming shortened V by 1 base and J by 0 bases, and 12 bases separated the two germline ends. The CDR3 is made up of 16 amino acids. CDR1 is SGHDT and CDR2 is YYEEEE in the germline V gene. Clones were sequenced by immunoSEQ multiplex PCR, and TCRdb holds only the in-frame ones, with some missing. The table includes 2 million to 2.5 million clones, approximately 94% detected once. The chain uses TRBV5-6 and TRBJ2-3; D unclear. The TCR comes from a young man in good health. Sequencing was performed on naive CD4+ T cells sorted from blood. Stated subset: CD45RA+ positively selected. The CDR3 protein is CASSLSVGLSTDTQYF. CDR3 nucleotide sequence: TGTGCCAGCAGCTTGAGCGTAGGATTGAGCACAGATACGCAGTATTTT.